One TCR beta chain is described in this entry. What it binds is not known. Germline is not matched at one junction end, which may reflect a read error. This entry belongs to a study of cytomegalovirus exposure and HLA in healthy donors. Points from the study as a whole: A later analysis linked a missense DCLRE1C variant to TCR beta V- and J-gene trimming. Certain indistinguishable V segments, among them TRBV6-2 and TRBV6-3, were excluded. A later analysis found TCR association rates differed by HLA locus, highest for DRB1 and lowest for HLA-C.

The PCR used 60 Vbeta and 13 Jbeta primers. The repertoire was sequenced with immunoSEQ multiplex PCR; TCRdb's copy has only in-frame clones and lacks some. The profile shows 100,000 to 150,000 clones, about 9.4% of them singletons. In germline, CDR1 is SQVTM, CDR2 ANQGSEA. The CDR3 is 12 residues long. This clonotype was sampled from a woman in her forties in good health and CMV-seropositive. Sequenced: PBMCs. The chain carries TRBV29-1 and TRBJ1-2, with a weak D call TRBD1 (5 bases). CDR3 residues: CSVQEGRSGCTF. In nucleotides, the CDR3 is TGCAGCGTTCAGGAGGGGCGGAGTGGCTGCACCTTC.